A selection of T cell receptor beta chains follows, all from one sample in a study of cytomegalovirus exposure and HLA in healthy donors. Libraries were prepared by immunoSEQ multiplex PCR; TCRdb keeps only in-frame clonotypes and omits some of them. Here the sample spans about 71,000 clones, approximately 94% being singletons. Sequencing used PBMCs. These receptors originate from a woman in her late teens or twenties in good health and CMV-seronegative. Each CDR3 is given with its conserved first and last residue. D genes are given only for firm matches. Size values are once, few and many counts, or a class for expanded clones, and some rows have none.

j_call: TRBJ1-6
d_call: TRBD1
v_call: TRBV4-1
clone_size: -
cdr3_nt: TGCGCCAGCAGCCAACCGGGACAGGGAAACTATTCACCCCTCCACTTT
cdr3_aa: CASSQPGQGNYSPLHF

j_call: TRBJ1-1
d_call: -
v_call: TRBV19
clone_size: -
cdr3_nt: TGTGCCAGTAGTATCGTGAACATGAACACTGAAGCTTTCTTT
cdr3_aa: CASSIVNMNTEAFF

j_call: TRBJ2-7
d_call: TRBD1
v_call: TRBV19
clone_size: -
cdr3_nt: TGTGCCAGTAGTTTCGGACAGGGGGCCTCCTACGAGCAGTACTTC
cdr3_aa: CASSFGQGASYEQYF

j_call: TRBJ1-2
d_call: TRBD1
v_call: TRBV27
clone_size: -
cdr3_nt: TGTGCCAGCAGTTTATCCGGGACAGGGGTAGTTGGCTACACCTTC
cdr3_aa: CASSLSGTGVVGYTF

j_call: TRBJ2-5
d_call: -
v_call: TRBV2
clone_size: -
cdr3_nt: TGTGCCAGCAGTGGCTCGGTCCAGGGCCAAGAGACCCAGTACTTC
cdr3_aa: CASSGSVQGQETQYF

j_call: TRBJ1-2
d_call: -
v_call: TRBV14
clone_size: once
cdr3_nt: TGTGCCAGCAGCCAAGATCGAGGGGGATACTATGGCTACACCTTC
cdr3_aa: CASSQDRGGYYGYTF

j_call: TRBJ2-3
d_call: -
v_call: TRBV30
clone_size: -
cdr3_nt: TGTGCCTGGAGCGGAACTAGATCCGATACGCAGTATTTT
cdr3_aa: CAWSGTRSDTQYF

j_call: TRBJ2-3
d_call: TRBD1
v_call: TRBV11-2
clone_size: -
cdr3_nt: TGTGCCAGCAGCTACCAAAGACAGGGGAATACGCAGTATTTT
cdr3_aa: CASSYQRQGNTQYF

j_call: TRBJ1-1
d_call: -
v_call: TRBV5-5
clone_size: -
cdr3_nt: TGTGCCAGCACCTCAGGGTTGGCGACTGAAGCTTTCTTT
cdr3_aa: CASTSGLATEAFF

j_call: TRBJ2-1
d_call: -
v_call: TRBV27
clone_size: -
cdr3_nt: TGTGCCAGTGGAGACGGGAATGAGCAGTTCTTC
cdr3_aa: CASGDGNEQFF

j_call: TRBJ2-3
d_call: -
v_call: TRBV10-3
clone_size: once
cdr3_nt: TGTGCCATCAGGGAAAAGCGGACGAGCACAGATACGCAGTATTTT
cdr3_aa: CAIREKRTSTDTQYF

j_call: TRBJ2-1
d_call: TRBD2
v_call: TRBV6-4
clone_size: -
cdr3_nt: TGTGCCAGCAGTGACTCCCCGGCGGGGGGCAGCGATGAGCAGTTCTTC
cdr3_aa: CASSDSPAGGSDEQFF